These 32 T cell receptor beta chains originate from one sample sequenced in a study of Graves' ophthalmopathy and Graves' hyperthyroidism. The study amplified TCR beta CDR3 regions using RNA transcripts. An initial RT-PCR round employing HTBI primers preceded a second-round multiplex PCR. TCRdb recomputed calls from the multiplex PCR reads with MiXCR, one row per CDR3 protein. Here the sample spans fewer than 650,000 distinct CDR3 sequences, approximately 22% being singletons. Source material: peripheral blood. The receptors shown here come from a woman aged 18-29 years with stable Graves' hyperthyroidism. Some clones in this sample may be carry-over from other donors' samples.

In this sample, this clonotype turned up a few times. The V gene is TRBV15, the J gene TRBJ1-2; D might be TRBD1 (5 bases). Deletions cut 4 bases from V and 3 bases from J, with 9 bases between. The CDR3 contains 13 residues. Germline-derived CDR1 and CDR2 are LNHNV and YYDKDF (reference sequence). The CDR3 region is CATSTGGDYGYTF. The CDR3 DNA sequence: TGTGCCACCAGCACGGGAGGGGACTATGGCTACACCTTC.

The rearrangement links TRBV7-2 to TRBJ2-6; TRBD1 matches 10 bases. There are 19 residues in the CDR3. The germline V gene has CDR1 SGHTA and CDR2 FQGNSA. J was trimmed by 2 bases and V by 0 bases; bases with no gene match: 7. This chain's CDR3 is CASSLAPGTGEAGANVLTF. Written as DNA, the CDR3 is TGTGCCAGCAGCTTAGCCCCCGGGACAGGGGAGGCTGGGGCCAACGTCCTGACTTTC.

At least ten counts were recorded for this clonotype. This chain connects TRBV5-1 to TRBJ2-7, with 12 bases that match TRBD2. Per the germline V gene, CDR1 is SGHRS and CDR2 is YFSETQ. J lost 2 bases, V lost 4 bases, and 4 bases had no gene match. The CDR3 extends over 15 amino acids. The CDR3 bases are TGCGCCAGCAGCCCGCGGACTAGCGGGGCCTACGAGCAGTACTTC. Amino acid sequence: CASSPRTSGAYEQYF.

The J gene is TRBJ1-5, the V gene TRBV30; 8 bases fit TRBD1. The V segment lost 8 bases and the J segment 6 bases; nucleotides outside the gene matches: 15. The CDR3 has 15 residues. Germline V gene data show CDR1 as GTSNPN and CDR2 as SVGIG (reference sequence). CDR3 DNA sequence: TGTGCCAGGGGGGACGACAGGGGTTTGGGTCAGCCCCAGCATTTT. As protein: CARGDDRGLGQPQHF.

Many counts were recorded for this clonotype. The junction shows a germline mismatch at one end, possibly a read error. CDR3 amino acids: CASRGTGGQAKNIKYF. The CDR3 DNA follows: TGTGCCAGCAGAGGAACAGGGGGTCAAGCCAAAAACATTAAGTACTTC. This chain links TRBV12-3 or TRBV12-4 with TRBJ2-4; 8 bases align to TRBD1. The CDR3 is made up of 16 amino acids.

This clonotype showed up many times. J is TRBJ1-1 and V is TRBV12-5; D gene unclear. There are 15 residues in the CDR3. V lost 0 bases and J 1 base, leaving 9 bases between the germline ends. CDR1 and CDR2 from the germline V gene are LGHNT and FRNRAP. The CDR3 sequence: CASGLVLGENTEAFF. CDR3 bases: TGTGCTAGTGGTTTGGTCCTTGGGGAGAACACTGAAGCTTTCTTT.

This chain connects TRBV18 to TRBJ2-5; D is ambiguous. The CDR3 spans 16 residues. The germline CDR1 and CDR2 sequences are KGHSH and LQKENI. Trimming stripped 2 bases from V and 0 bases from J, with 13 bases between. The CDR3 reads CASSPRVADNQETQYF. In nucleotides, the CDR3 is TGTGCCAGCTCACCAAGAGTAGCAGATAACCAAGAGACCCAGTACTTC.

The rearrangement joins TRBV11-1 to TRBJ2-2, with 10 nucleotides matching TRBD2. CDR3 length equals 18 residues. Trimming removed 4 bases from V and 2 bases from J; junction bases left unmatched: 10. CDR1 SGHAT and CDR2 FQDESV come from the germline V gene (reference sequence). CDR3 residues: CASSSKGSSGGNTGELFF. In DNA form, the CDR3 reads TGTGCCAGCAGCTCTAAAGGCTCTAGCGGGGGTAACACCGGGGAGCTGTTTTTT.

This clonotype was seen a single time. This chain uses TRBV12-3 or TRBV12-4 with TRBJ1-2; D uncertain. V lost 5 bases to trimming and J lost 2 bases, with 15 bases between them. The CDR3 spans 15 residues. For the CDR3, the DNA is TGTGCCAGCAGTGACGGAAGAGAGATAAACTATGGCTACACCTTC. As protein: CASSDGREINYGYTF.

The CDR3 region has the DNA TGCGCCAGCAGCCATTTGGGACAGGGGGCACGGGGGCAGCCCCAGCATTTT. As protein: CASSHLGQGARGQPQHF. The chain couples TRBV4-1 to TRBJ1-5; 12 positions agree with TRBD1. V lost 3 bases to trimming and J lost 7 bases; unmatched junction nucleotides: 10. The germline gives CDR1 MGHRA, CDR2 YSYEKL. This CDR3 region has 17 residues.

This clonotype was found many times. The chain combines TRBV2 with TRBJ2-7, with D possibly TRBD1 on 5 matching bases. CDR1 and CDR2 from the germline V gene are SNHLY and FYNNEI. V lost 7 bases to trimming and J lost 2 bases, with 12 bases between them. The CDR3 is 13 amino acids. CDR3 amino acids: CASKRWTTYEQYF. CDR3 DNA sequence: TGTGCCAGCAAGAGATGGACAACCTACGAGCAGTACTTC.

Ten or more counts support this clonotype. The chain recombines TRBV6-1 with TRBJ2-7, with a possible D match to TRBD2 (5 bases). CDR1 and CDR2 (germline): MNHNS, SASEGT. Trimming removed 8 bases from V and 0 bases from J, with 11 bases in between. This CDR3 contains 13 residues. The CDR3 DNA follows: TGTGCCAGCGGGAGAGCGAACTCCTACGAGCAGTACTTC. This sequence encodes CASGRANSYEQYF.

Many counts were recorded for this clonotype. The chain couples TRBV6-4 to TRBJ2-2, with D possibly called TRBD1 or TRBD2 (6 bases each). The CDR3 spans 16 residues. Germline V gives CDR1 MRHNA, CDR2 SNTAGT. Trimming stripped 0 bases from V and 7 bases from J, with 15 bases between. Written as DNA, the CDR3 is TGTGCCAGCAGTGACTCGAGTGTGGGGGGCAGCGGGGAGCTGTTTTTT. As protein: CASSDSSVGGSGELFF.

This clonotype occurred many times. The rearrangement uses TRBV6-1 and TRBJ1-6, with 11 bases fitting TRBD1. The CDR3 length is 15 residues. Trimming cost V 2 bases and J 10 bases; bases outside gene matches: 4. CDR1 and CDR2 (germline): MNHNS, SASEGT. CDR3 sequence: CASSEMDRGRSPLHF. CDR3 coding DNA: TGTGCCAGCAGTGAAATGGACAGGGGGCGATCACCCCTCCACTTT.

This clonotype was observed a handful of times. The V gene is TRBV6-5, the J gene TRBJ1-2, with D possibly TRBD1 on 5 matching bases. Deletions cut 0 bases from V and 2 bases from J, with 10 bases between. The V gene's germline CDR1 is MNHEY and CDR2 SVGAGI. The CDR3 runs 15 residues. DNA for the CDR3: TGTGCCAGCAGTTACTCGGCCCGACAGAACTATGGCTACACCTTC. Translating gives CASSYSARQNYGYTF.

This clonotype has a handful of counts. V gene TRBV7-9 combines with J gene TRBJ1-1, with unresolved D. V was pared by 1 base and J by 3 bases, with 9 bases between. This CDR3 spans 14 amino acids. Germline CDR1 is SEHNR and CDR2 is FQNEAQ (reference sequence). The CDR3 loop reads CASSLDGLDTEAFF. The CDR3 DNA reads TGTGCCAGCAGCTTAGATGGTTTGGACACTGAAGCTTTCTTT.

This clonotype was seen at least ten times. V usage is TRBV7-9 and J usage is TRBJ2-7; 7 nucleotides line up with TRBD2. With V trimmed by 10 bases and J by 2 bases, 5 bases remained unmatched. This CDR3 is built from 12 residues. Germline lookup yields CDR1 SEHNR and CDR2 FQNEAQ (reference sequence). The CDR3 spells CATAGDPYEQYF. In DNA, the CDR3 is TGTGCCACCGCGGGGGACCCCTACGAGCAGTACTTC.

This clonotype appeared many times. The chain's CDR3 is CATSDSDGDNQPQHF. The CDR3 DNA reads TGTGCCACCAGTGATTCTGACGGTGACAATCAGCCCCAGCATTTT. V is TRBV24-1 and J is TRBJ1-5; D remains ambiguous. V gave up 2 bases and J gave up 3 bases, with 10 bases separating them. This CDR3 spans 15 amino acids. The germline V gene encodes CDR1 KGHDR and CDR2 SFDVKD.

This clonotype was recorded many times. The chain links TRBV5-1 to TRBJ1-3, with D unresolved. The V and J ends lost 4 bases and 2 bases respectively, with 7 bases between them. Looked up from germline, CDR1 is SGHRS and CDR2 is YFSETQ. The CDR3 length is 13 residues. CDR3 in DNA: TGCGCCAGCAGCCCCACGGCTGGAAACACCATATATTTT. Translation: CASSPTAGNTIYF. Supplemented by reference TRBV5-1 and TRBJ1-3, the full variable domain reads KAGVTQTPRYLIKTRGQQVTLSCSPISGHRSVSWYQQTPGQGLQFLFEYFSETQRNKGNFPGRFSGRQFSNSRSEMNVSTLELGDSALYLCASSPTAGNTIYFGEGSWLTVV.

This clonotype was seen repeatedly, ten times or more. The gene calls are TRBV9 and TRBJ1-2; D is undetermined. The CDR3 covers 13 residues. CDR1 SGDLS and CDR2 YYNGEE come from the germline V gene. V was pared by 7 bases and J by 7 bases, with 17 bases between. The CDR3: CASSLAGPTGYTF. In DNA, the CDR3 is TGTGCCAGCTCCCTTGCCGGGCCCACTGGCTACACCTTC.

V and J are TRBV30 and TRBJ1-1, with D hard to call. The CDR3 covers 12 residues. Germline V CDR1 and CDR2: GTSNPN, SVGIG (reference sequence). Trimming shortened V by 3 bases and J by 7 bases, and 12 bases separated the two germline ends. Written as DNA, the CDR3 is TGTGCCTGGAGCCCTTCGGACGTTGAAGCTTTCTTT. It encodes CAWSPSDVEAFF.

V gene TRBV2 combines with J gene TRBJ2-6, with TRBD1 matching over 7 bases. Unmatched junction bases numbered 5, after V lost 10 bases and J lost 2 bases. CDR3 length: 14 residues. Looked up from germline, CDR1 is SNHLY and CDR2 is FYNNEI. The CDR3 sequence is CAIQGVPGANVLTF. CDR3 in DNA: TGTGCCATCCAGGGGGTCCCTGGGGCCAACGTCCTGACTTTC. The whole variable domain, remainder taken from reference TRBV2 and TRBJ2-6, is EPEVTQTPSHQVTQMGQEVILRCVPISNHLYFYWYRQILGQKVEFLVSFYNNEISEKSEIFDDQFSVERPDGSNFTLKIRSTKLEDSAMYFCAIQGVPGANVLTFGAGSRLTVL.

This clonotype was seen ten or more times. The rearrangement links TRBV7-4 to TRBJ1-2; D possibly corresponds to TRBD1 (5 bases). CDR3 size: 17 residues. Germline V lookup: CDR1 SGHVT, CDR2 SQSDAQ. V dropped 1 base and J dropped 4 bases, with 19 bases sitting between them. CDR3 loop: CASSLVPRGPVAYGYTF. The CDR3 DNA sequence: TGTGCCAGCAGCTTAGTTCCCCGGGGCCCGGTGGCCTATGGCTACACCTTC.

Note on this clonotype: A read error may produce the germline difference seen at one junction end. The J gene is TRBJ2-5, the V gene TRBV6-1; D is perhaps TRBD1 (8 bases). Per the germline V gene, CDR1 is MNHNS and CDR2 is SASEGT. The CDR3 is 14 residues long. DNA for the CDR3: TGTGCCGGCAGACCCACAGGGGGAGGGGAGACCCAGTACTTC. Translation gives CAGRPTGGGETQYF.

There are many counts of this clonotype. The rearrangement joins TRBV4-2 to TRBJ2-5; the match to TRBD2 covers 12 bases. The ends lost 0 bases at V and 5 bases at J; junction bases unmatched: 4. The CDR3 length is 16 residues. Germline CDR1 is LGHNA and CDR2 is YNFKEQ. DNA for the CDR3: TGTGCCAGCAGCCAAGAACTAGCGGGAGGCTTTGAGACCCAGTACTTC. Translated: CASSQELAGGFETQYF.

This clonotype was seen a few times. The V gene is TRBV28, the J gene TRBJ1-2; D is uncertain. CDR1 and CDR2 from the germline V gene are MDHEN and SYDVKM. The CDR3 is made up of 13 amino acids. V lost 1 base to trimming and J lost 8 bases, with 11 bases between them. In DNA form, the CDR3 reads TGTGCCAGCAGTTTATCCTCTACCGGAGGCTACACCTTC. Protein sequence: CASSLSSTGGYTF.

In its sample, this clonotype was seen many times. The CDR3 DNA sequence: TGCAGTGCTTCGGGACAGCTTGGGCGCAATCAGCCCCAGCATTTT. As protein: CSASGQLGRNQPQHF. V is TRBV20-1 and J is TRBJ1-5, with 7 bases that match TRBD1. The germline CDR1 and CDR2 sequences are DFQATT and SNEGSKA (reference sequence). The V and J ends lost 5 bases and 2 bases, in that order; junction bases with no gene match: 9. The CDR3 length is 15 residues.

This clonotype was detected only a few times. This chain uses TRBV7-2 with TRBJ2-7, with D perhaps given as TRBD1 or TRBD2 (5 bases each). CDR3 length equals 15 residues. The V gene's germline CDR1 is SGHTA and CDR2 FQGNSA. The ends were cut back, 6 bases at V and 1 base at J, with 16 bases in the middle. CDR3 in amino acids: CASRSPVGRSYEQYF. DNA for the CDR3: TGTGCCAGCAGATCCCCCGTGGGACGGTCCTACGAGCAGTACTTC.

This clonotype was found many times. The CDR3 coding sequence is TGTGCCAGCAGCTTCCATAGCAATCAGCCCCAGCATTTT. Its translation is CASSFHSNQPQHF. The V and J genes are TRBV6-5 and TRBJ1-5; no firm D call. Germline assignment: CDR1 MNHEY and CDR2 SVGAGI. Trimming removed 6 bases from V and 0 bases from J, with 6 bases in between. This CDR3 region has 13 residues.

J is TRBJ1-6 and V is TRBV7-9, with TRBD1 identical over 9 bases. The germline V gene encodes CDR1 SEHNR and CDR2 FQNEAQ (reference sequence). The CDR3 runs to 14 residues. The V gene end was trimmed by 7 bases and the J gene end by 7 bases; junction bases not matched to a gene: 5. CDR3 sequence reads: CASTKTGGNSPLHF. The CDR3, as DNA: TGTGCCAGCACCAAGACAGGGGGGAATTCACCCCTCCACTTT.

This clonotype was seen repeatedly, ten times or more. This may stem from a read error, because a much larger clone lies one nucleotide away. This chain links TRBV7-2 with TRBJ2-7; D remains ambiguous. V was cut by 0 bases and J by 2 bases, with 5 bases left in between. Germline CDR1 and CDR2: SGHTA and FQGNSA. The CDR3 is 13 residues long. The CDR3 here is CASSLARPYEQYF. Here the CDR3 DNA reads TGTGCCAGCAGCTTAGCTCGGCCCTACGAGCAGTACTTC.

Ten or more counts support this clonotype. The chain joins TRBV11-2 to TRBJ2-5; tentatively, D is TRBD2 (5 bases). V gave up 5 bases and J gave up 3 bases, with 10 bases separating them. CDR3 length equals 13 residues. Germline lookup yields CDR1 SGHAT and CDR2 FQNNGV. The CDR3 loop is CASSPGLEETQYF. CDR3 sequence (DNA): TGTGCCAGCAGCCCTGGACTGGAAGAGACCCAGTACTTC.